Sequencing of this TCR beta chain was carried out in a study of T cells in Graves' hyperthyroidism and ophthalmopathy (dated by TCRdb to between 2019 and 2020). As for the study more broadly: Peripheral blood was collected at initial diagnosis, before any treatment. A discovery cohort of about a hundred patients, 43 with Graves' ophthalmopathy and 55 to 60 with stable Graves' hyperthyroidism, was used to find distinguishing TCR V-J signatures. Prospective prediction of ophthalmopathy was tested in an independent validation cohort of approximately 19 hyperthyroidism patients and some 17 patients who later progressed to ophthalmopathy. For training and testing, the roughly 100 patients in the discovery cohort were randomly divided in a 7:3 ratio. Thyroid tissue and blood T-cell repertoires from about six Graves' hyperthyroidism patients were also compared in the study. After sampling, hyperthyroidism patients received methimazole starting at 30 mg daily, and ophthalmopathy patients received high-dose intravenous methylprednisolone. The paper reports TCR Vbeta CDR3 sequencing of roughly 140 peripheral blood samples: around 45 ophthalmopathy, some 80 hyperthyroidism and around 17 progressor patients.

Points on this clonotype: No antigen is known for it. Base qualities are not provided; no much larger clone lies one nucleotide away.

Stable Graves' hyperthyroidism was defined as the absence of progression to ophthalmopathy over 18 months of follow-up. Hyperthyroidism patients were newly diagnosed, with disease duration under 2 months, and aged 18 to 65 years. Any patient with an uncontrolled infection, another autoimmune disease, pregnancy or lactation was excluded. Diagnoses were based on clinical symptoms, serum thyroxine and TRAb, thyroid ultrasound and orbital computed tomography. PBMCs were separated from under 12 ml of fresh peripheral blood using Ficoll-Paque density gradient centrifugation. Total RNA was extracted with Trizol reagent, and quality was checked on an Agilent 2100 Bioanalyzer. Overall results and qualifications from the work: Blood samples also contained most of the expanded thyroid clonotypes (frequency above 0.001), which suggests that blood repertoires may reflect thyroid immune responses. In validation, the model predicted progression to ophthalmopathy with roughly 66% sensitivity and approximately 78% specificity, a median of around six months before onset. A 13 V-J signature model separated ophthalmopathy from stable hyperthyroidism, with nearly 90% sensitivity and 81.08% specificity in cross-validation and 80%/75% in testing. Sample size was not statistically predetermined, and investigators were not blinded to group allocation.

Taken from the germline V gene, the CDR1 and CDR2 loops are MNHEY and SVGAGI. The CDR3 goes from the cysteine to the phenylalanine over 14 residues. Only the CDR3 DNA stays, 42 bases, in frame from base 1. V and J are truncated by 2 bases and 8 bases respectively, leaving an intervening sequence of 15 bases. The TCR beta CDR3 regions were amplified from the RNA transcripts. The first round of RT-PCR for the TCR CDR3 was performed with the HTBI primer set and the Qiagen OneStep RT-PCR kit. A second multiplex PCR round built the libraries, followed by size selection and purification. The libraries were sequenced on an Illumina HiSeq2000 using paired-end 100 bp reads. The study's own analysis went as follows. Raw data were processed with SOAPnuke, discarding reads with adapters, uncalled bases, mean Phred below 15, or no exact constant-primer or identifier match. COPE v1.2.5 was used to merge high-quality paired reads, and clonotypes were defined as unique nucleotide sequences. MiTCR v1.1 was used to align the clonotypes against IMGT TRBV, TRBD and TRBJ reference segments. The analysis was restricted to V-J combinations with a frequency above 0.0001, which together covered around 99% of the repertoires. The TCS score was defined as the ratio of F50 (clonal expansion) to E x V (chaos), calculated using BLOSUM62-based TCRdist between CDR3 peptides within each V-J. Welch's t-statistics and random forest reduced 500 to 650 V-J features to 10 to 15, which were used in a naive Bayes classifier (R e1071). The public sequencing data were trimmed at Q25 with fastp and processed into clonotypes with MiXCR by TCRdb, which kept only in-frame beta chains. For every CDR3 protein sequence, its rows merge into one entry that carries the most common genes and DNA. Clone size and V and J calls follow TCRdb, not the original study. Here the sample has around 420,000 distinct CDR3 sequences; approximately 14% occur a single time. Of the sample, 13% to 15% falls within the top ten clones.

The TCR sequence derives from a woman between 18 and 30 years old with Graves' hyperthyroidism. Sequencing input: blood. The rearrangement combines TRBV6-5 with TRBJ1-2; TRBD1 might be the D gene, on 6 matching bases. The DNA sequence is TGTGCCAGCAGTTACCATTACAGGGTGTCCGGCTACACCTTC. It translates to CASSYHYRVSGYTF.